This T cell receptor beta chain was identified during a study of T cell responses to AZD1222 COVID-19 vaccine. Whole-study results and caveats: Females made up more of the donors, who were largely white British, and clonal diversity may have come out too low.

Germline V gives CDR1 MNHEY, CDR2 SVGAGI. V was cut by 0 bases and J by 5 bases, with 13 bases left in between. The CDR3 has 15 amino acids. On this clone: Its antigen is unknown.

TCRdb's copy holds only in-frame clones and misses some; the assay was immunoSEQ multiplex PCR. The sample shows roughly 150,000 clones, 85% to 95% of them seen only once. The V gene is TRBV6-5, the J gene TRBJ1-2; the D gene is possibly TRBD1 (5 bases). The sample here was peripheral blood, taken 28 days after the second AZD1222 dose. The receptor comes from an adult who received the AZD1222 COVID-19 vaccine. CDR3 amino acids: CASSYSRAGRYGYTF. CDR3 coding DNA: TGTGCCAGCAGTTACTCGAGGGCAGGGAGGTATGGCTACACCTTC.